This is a list of T cell receptor beta chains from one sample in a study of technical replicates of blood from a handful of donors. The repertoire was sequenced with immunoSEQ multiplex PCR; TCRdb's copy has only in-frame clones and lacks some. The sample lists around 61,000 clones; approximately 86% were seen once. The sequenced sample consisted of PBMCs. Receptor source: a human donor in good health. Some clones in this sample may be carry-over from other donors' samples. Each CDR3 is given with its conserved first and last residue.

TRBJ2-1,TRBV30,CAWTRKDSVSYNEQFF
TRBJ2-7,TRBV2,CASSEGGRRYEQYF
TRBJ2-7,TRBV4-2,CASSPTGTGYSEQYF
TRBJ2-7,TRBV18,CASSPWTHGYEQYF
TRBJ1-4,TRBV7-9,CASSQGSTSNEKLFF
TRBJ2-1,TRBV6-6,CASSNGGLSDEQFF
TRBJ2-7,TRBV18,CASSPQGGLPEQYF
TRBJ2-3,TRBV2,CASSETGLAGGYF
TRBJ2-5,TRBV27,CASSYQGAGETQYF
TRBJ2-1,TRBV30,CAWSWGGNEQFF
TRBJ1-1,TRBV5-1,CASSLSGTEAFF
TRBJ1-3,TRBV6-8,CATVRGVKSAGNTIYF
TRBJ1-5,TRBV15,CATSRPQGASPGMPQHF
TRBJ1-3,TRBV9,CASSVGSAGNTIYF
TRBJ1-3,TRBV5-4,CASTTGGSSGNTIYF
TRBJ2-3,TRBV7-9,CASSGPGTGIDTQYF
TRBJ1-6,TRBV9,CASSIGTWNSPLHF
TRBJ1-2,TRBV6-5,CATKQGVGYTF
TRBJ1-2,TRBV5-4,CASSQSAEAGGYTF
TRBJ1-2,TRBV7-2,CASSLRGFNYGYTF
TRBJ1-5,TRBV4-1,CASSQWVNVGQGGNQPQHF
TRBJ1-1,TRBV2,CASSEDIFTEAFF
TRBJ2-7,TRBV27,CASSTRTGPGPSSYEQYF
TRBJ1-6,TRBV27,CASSFGGPGSPLHF
TRBJ2-3,TRBV10-1,CASSESNGASGTDTQYF
TRBJ1-5,TRBV6-5,CASSRTGNNQPQHF
TRBJ1-2,TRBV4-3,CASSQDFGTGTYGYTF
TRBJ2-7,TRBV2,CASKPPGQGIHEQYF
TRBJ2-2,TRBV12-5,CASGLTIAGVAGELFF
TRBJ2-3,TRBV25-1,CASSGSGRALDTQYF
TRBJ1-1,TRBV6-4,CASYRGNTEAFF
TRBJ2-5,TRBV7-2,CASSLVSSGRETQYF
TRBJ1-1,TRBV2,CASARQGNTEAFF
TRBJ1-5,TRBV6-1,CASRTGTSGNQPQHF
TRBJ2-7,TRBV4-2,CASSQEGTSYEQYF
TRBJ2-1,TRBV6-6,CASSYVRYPGEQFF
TRBJ1-5,TRBV6-6,CASSYSRLYLNQPQHF
TRBJ1-6,TRBV23-1,CASSYSYRETYNSPLHF
TRBJ1-6,TRBV7-6,CASSLVFSSSPLHF
TRBJ2-7,TRBV7-2,CASSSTGTSGGPRIQQYF
TRBJ2-7,TRBV6-1,CASSETSYEQYF
TRBJ1-4,TRBV7-9,CASSLAGAGEKLFF
TRBJ1-5,TRBV19,CASTSEPGGANQPQHF
TRBJ2-3,TRBV6-6,CASSFETSTDTQYF
TRBJ1-3,TRBV4-2,CASSQETTGVSGNTIYF
TRBJ1-2,TRBV14,CASSPQTGQGTYGYTF
TRBJ2-7,TRBV6-1,CASSEVARVHEQYF
TRBJ2-1,TRBV9,CASSVTSGGSSSYNEQFF
TRBJ1-2,TRBV4-3,CASSQQTGGLNYGYTF
TRBJ1-1,TRBV18,CASSGQTIRNTEAFF
TRBJ2-5,TRBV7-6,CASSQRRGGQTQYF
TRBJ2-7,TRBV5-1,CASGLAGQYEQYF